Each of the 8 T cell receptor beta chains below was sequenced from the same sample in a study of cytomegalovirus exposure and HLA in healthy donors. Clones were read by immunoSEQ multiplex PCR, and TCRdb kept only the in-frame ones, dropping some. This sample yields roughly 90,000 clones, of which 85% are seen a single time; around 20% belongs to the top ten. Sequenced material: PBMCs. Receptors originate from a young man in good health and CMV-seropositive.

This chain's CDR3 is CSVQRGYEQYF. The CDR3 DNA is TGCAGCGTTCAGAGAGGGTACGAGCAGTACTTC. J is TRBJ2-7 and V is TRBV29-1; perhaps TRBD2 as D (5 bases). The V end lost 5 bases, the J end lost 4 bases, and 9 bases lay between the germline ends. Germline CDR1 is SQVTM and CDR2 is ANQGSEA. The length of the CDR3 is 11 residues.

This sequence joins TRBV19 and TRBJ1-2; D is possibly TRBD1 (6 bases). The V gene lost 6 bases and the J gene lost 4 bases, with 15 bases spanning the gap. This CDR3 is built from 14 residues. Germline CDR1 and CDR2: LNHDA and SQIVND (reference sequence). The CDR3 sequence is CASSPGQTLYGYTF. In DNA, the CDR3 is TGTGCCAGTAGCCCCGGACAGACACTCTATGGCTACACCTTC.

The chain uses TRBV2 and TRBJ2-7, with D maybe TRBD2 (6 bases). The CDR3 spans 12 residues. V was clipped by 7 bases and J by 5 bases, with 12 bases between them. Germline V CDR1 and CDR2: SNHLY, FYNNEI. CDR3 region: CASTGGVNEQYF. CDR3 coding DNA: TGTGCCAGCACTGGCGGGGTGAACGAGCAGTACTTC.

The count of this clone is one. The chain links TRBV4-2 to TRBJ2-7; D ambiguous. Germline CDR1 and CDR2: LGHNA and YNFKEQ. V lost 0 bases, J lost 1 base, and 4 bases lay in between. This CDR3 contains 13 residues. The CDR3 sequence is CASSQDLSYEQYF. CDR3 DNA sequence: TGTGCCAGCAGCCAAGATCTGTCCTACGAGCAGTACTTC.

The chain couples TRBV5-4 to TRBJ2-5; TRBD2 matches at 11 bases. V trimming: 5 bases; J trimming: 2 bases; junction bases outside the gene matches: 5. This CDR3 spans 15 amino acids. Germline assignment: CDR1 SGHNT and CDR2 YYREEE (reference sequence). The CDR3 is CASSTGLADQETQYF. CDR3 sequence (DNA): TGTGCCAGCAGTACGGGACTAGCGGATCAAGAGACCCAGTACTTC.

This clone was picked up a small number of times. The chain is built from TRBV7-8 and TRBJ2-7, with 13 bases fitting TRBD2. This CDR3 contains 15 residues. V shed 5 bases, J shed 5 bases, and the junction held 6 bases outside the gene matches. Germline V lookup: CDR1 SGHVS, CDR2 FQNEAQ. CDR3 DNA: TGTGCCAGCAGCCCAAGGACTAGCGGGAGCGACGAGCAGTACTTC. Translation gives CASSPRTSGSDEQYF.

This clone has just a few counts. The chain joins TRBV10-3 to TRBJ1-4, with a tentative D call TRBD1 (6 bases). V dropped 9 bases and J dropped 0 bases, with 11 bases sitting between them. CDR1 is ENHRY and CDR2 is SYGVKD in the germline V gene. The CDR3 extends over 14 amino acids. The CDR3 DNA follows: TGTGCCATAGGACAGTTTGCAACTAATGAAAAACTGTTTTTT. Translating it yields CAIGQFATNEKLFF.

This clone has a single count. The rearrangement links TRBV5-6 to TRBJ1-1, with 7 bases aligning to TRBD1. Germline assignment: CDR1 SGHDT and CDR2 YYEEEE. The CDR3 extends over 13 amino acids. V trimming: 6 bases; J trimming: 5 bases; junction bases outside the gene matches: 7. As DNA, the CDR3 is TGTGCCAGCAAAACAGGGGTGGGGACTGAAGCTTTCTTT. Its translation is CASKTGVGTEAFF.